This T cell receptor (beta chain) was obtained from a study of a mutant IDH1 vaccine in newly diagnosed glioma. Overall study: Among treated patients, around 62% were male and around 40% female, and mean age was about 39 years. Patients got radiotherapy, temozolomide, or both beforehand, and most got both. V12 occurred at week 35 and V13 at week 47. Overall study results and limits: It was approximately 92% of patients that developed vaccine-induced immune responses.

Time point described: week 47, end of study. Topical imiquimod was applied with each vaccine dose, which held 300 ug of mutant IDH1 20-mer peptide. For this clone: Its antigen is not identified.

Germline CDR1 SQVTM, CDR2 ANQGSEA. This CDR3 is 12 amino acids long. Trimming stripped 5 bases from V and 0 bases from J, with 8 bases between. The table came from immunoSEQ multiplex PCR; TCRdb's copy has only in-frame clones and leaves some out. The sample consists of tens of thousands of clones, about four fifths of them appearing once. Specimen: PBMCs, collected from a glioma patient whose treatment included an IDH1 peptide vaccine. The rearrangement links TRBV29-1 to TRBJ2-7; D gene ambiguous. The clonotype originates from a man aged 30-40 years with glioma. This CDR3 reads CSVKTSSYEQYF. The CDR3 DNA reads TGCAGCGTTAAAACGAGCTCCTACGAGCAGTACTTC.